This TCR beta chain derives from a study of response to subunit inactivated influenza vaccine. TCRdb re-called the RT-PCR reads with MiXCR, one entry per CDR3 protein. Among 500,000 to 550,000 distinct CDR3 sequences, under 9% were seen once, and the ten largest hold 10% to 15%. Germline V gives CDR1 MNHEY, CDR2 SMNVEV (reference sequence). CDR3 length: 14 residues. Germline trimming cut 6 bases from V and 3 bases from J; bases unmatched to any gene: 8. Study-level results: Authors proposed each seasonal influenza vaccination draws in few new T cells.

This clonotype was seen only a few times. Its antigen is currently unknown. The TCR sequence derives from a man between 45 and 75 years old who received an inactivated influenza vaccine. Material: PBMCs from blood, obtained 23 to 25 months after vaccination. The rearrangement links TRBV27 to TRBJ2-7; TRBD2 aligns across 7 bases. CDR3 nucleotides: TGTGCCAGCAGCTGGCGGGAGAACGACTACGAGCAGTACTTC. Translation gives CASSWRENDYEQYF.